The clone carrying this T cell receptor beta chain showed up just a few times. Trimming took off 0 bases at V and 1 base at J, with 12 bases between the two ends. This CDR3 contains 15 residues. CDR1 is GTSNPN and CDR2 is SVGIG in the germline V gene (reference sequence). This sample was included in a study of identical twins. From the 5' RACE reads, TCRdb called clonotypes with MiXCR, one entry per CDR3 protein. The data hold 690,000 or so distinct CDR3 sequences, with 5.5% to 6.5% observed a single time. The gene calls are TRBV30 and TRBJ1-1; possible D gene TRBD1, 5 bases. Sequencing was performed on naive T cells sorted from blood. The receptor was isolated from a man aged 18 to 29 in good health. CDR3 nucleotides: TGTGCCTGGAGTGTTGATGAGACAGCGAACACTGAAGCTTTCTTT. Translated: CAWSVDETANTEAFF.